These 31 T cell receptor beta chains were all obtained from the same sample, sequenced in a study of type 1 regulatory T cells. Their antigens remain unidentified. TCRdb processed the reads anew with MiXCR; each CDR3 protein has one entry. The table has approximately 77,000 distinct CDR3 sequences, less than 25% seen once; the top ten hold 8% to 9%. General study results and limits: Compared with non-Tr1 cells, Tr1 cells showed a narrower TCR repertoire.

The sequenced material came from cultured type 1 regulatory T (Tr1) cells, either the whole culture or a sorted fraction (not recorded which). All receptors come from a human donor in good health.

The V and J genes are TRBV2 and TRBJ2-7, with 8 bases identical to TRBD2. This CDR3 region has 11 residues. Germline CDR1 SNHLY, CDR2 FYNNEI. Unmatched junction bases numbered 2, after V lost 4 bases and J lost 9 bases. CDR3 sequence: CASSAGLVQYF. The CDR3 coding sequence is TGTGCCAGCAGTGCGGGACTAGTGCAGTACTTC.

There are a few counts of this clonotype. The rearrangement joins TRBV5-1 to TRBJ1-4; tentative D call: TRBD1 (5 bases). This CDR3 is 15 amino acids long. Per the germline V gene, CDR1 is SGHRS and CDR2 is YFSETQ. The V end was cut by 0 bases, the J end by 8 bases, with 14 bases between. The CDR3 loop is CASSLAWGGDEKLFF. DNA for the CDR3: TGCGCCAGCAGCTTGGCCTGGGGGGGAGACGAAAAACTGTTTTTT.

V gene TRBV28 combines with J gene TRBJ2-1; no clear D gene. Germline V lookup: CDR1 MDHEN, CDR2 SYDVKM. The CDR3 has 13 residues. The V end lost 8 bases, the J end lost 6 bases, and 14 bases lay between the germline ends. CDR3 DNA sequence: TGTGCCAGCCGACTTTATGGAGTCAATGAGCAGTTCTTC. As protein: CASRLYGVNEQFF.

This clonotype came up many times. V is TRBV7-8 and J is TRBJ1-1, with 8 bases matching TRBD1. Germline V gives CDR1 SGHVS, CDR2 FQNEAQ. V shed 2 bases, J shed 0 bases, and the junction held 2 bases outside the gene matches. The CDR3 consists of 15 residues. Here the CDR3 DNA reads TGTGCCAGCAGCTTACAGGGGGCAGTGAACACTGAAGCTTTCTTT. Translating it yields CASSLQGAVNTEAFF. The variable domain in full, with the rest retrieved from reference TRBV7-8 and TRBJ1-1, is GAGVSQSPRYKVAKRGQDVALRCDPISGHVSLFWYQQALGQGPEFLTYFQNEAQLDKSGLPSDRFFAERPEGSVSTLKIQRTQQEDSAVYLCASSLQGAVNTEAFFGQGTRLTVV.

This clonotype was seen only a few times. The chain joins TRBV20-1 to TRBJ2-7; D unclear. Trimming stripped 3 bases from V and 6 bases from J, with 6 bases between. This CDR3 spans 10 amino acids. The germline gives CDR1 DFQATT, CDR2 SNEGSKA (reference sequence). The CDR3 loop is CSASSVEQYF. CDR3 in DNA: TGCAGTGCTAGTTCCGTCGAGCAGTACTTC.

This clonotype was recorded a few times. The rearrangement links TRBV6-2 or TRBV6-3 to TRBJ1-5; D is unclear. This CDR3 has 17 amino acids. Germline CDR1 MNHEY, CDR2 SVGEGT. V dropped 5 bases and J dropped 2 bases, with 19 bases sitting between them. The CDR3 DNA reads as TGTGCCAGCAGTCCACCCTTCTCTACAGTTGGCAATCAGCCCCAGCATTTT. It encodes CASSPPFSTVGNQPQHF.

This clonotype was seen only a few times. The V call is TRBV4-2, the J call TRBJ2-2; 10 nucleotides agree with TRBD1. Per germline, CDR1 LGHNA and CDR2 YNFKEQ. The V gene end was trimmed by 1 base and the J gene end by 1 base; junction bases not matched to a gene: 9. The CDR3 loop spans 19 amino acids. The CDR3 is CASSQAEYGTGVNTGELFF. In DNA, the CDR3 is TGTGCCAGCAGCCAAGCGGAGTATGGGACAGGGGTGAACACCGGGGAGCTGTTTTTT.

This clonotype was picked up a small number of times. The chain employs TRBV12-3 or TRBV12-4 and TRBJ2-3; D possibly corresponds to TRBD2 (5 bases). With 5 bases removed from V and 1 base from J, the gap between germline ends came to 10 bases. CDR3 size: 14 residues. DNA of the CDR3: TGTGCCAGCAGTCTCGGGCGGGGCACAGATACGCAGTATTTT. Its translation: CASSLGRGTDTQYF.

The chain uses TRBV20-1 and TRBJ1-2; 8 bases match TRBD1. CDR1 DFQATT and CDR2 SNEGSKA come from the germline V gene (reference sequence). The V segment lost 2 bases and the J segment 4 bases; nucleotides outside the gene matches: 9. CDR3 length: 15 amino acids. CDR3 residues: CSARQNDRGTYGYTF. CDR3 coding DNA: TGCAGTGCTAGACAAAATGACAGGGGAACCTATGGCTACACCTTC.

This clonotype has a handful of counts. The chain couples TRBV20-1 to TRBJ2-3; TRBD1 agrees at 7 bases. The CDR3 has 16 residues. Germline CDR1 and CDR2: DFQATT and SNEGSKA (reference sequence). J lost 3 bases, V lost 2 bases, and 11 bases had no gene match. CDR3 bases: TGCAGTGCTAGACTGGACAGGCCCCTGAGGACAGATACGCAGTATTTT. Amino acid sequence: CSARLDRPLRTDTQYF.

The chain recombines TRBV20-1 with TRBJ1-5; 11 bases map to TRBD1. Unmatched junction bases numbered 9, after V lost 1 base and J lost 1 base. The CDR3 extends over 18 amino acids. Per the germline V gene, CDR1 is DFQATT and CDR2 is SNEGSKA (reference sequence). The CDR3 region is CSARALGTGGRSNQPQHF. In nucleotides, the CDR3 is TGCAGTGCTAGAGCCCTTGGGACAGGGGGTAGGAGCAATCAGCCCCAGCATTTT.

V gene TRBV9 combines with J gene TRBJ1-1; unclear D gene. The length of the CDR3 is 13 residues. The germline V gene encodes CDR1 SGDLS and CDR2 YYNGEE. Trimming took off 0 bases at V and 0 bases at J, with 3 bases between the two ends. As DNA, the CDR3 is TGTGCCAGCAGCGTAGTTCTGAACACTGAAGCTTTCTTT. Translation gives CASSVVLNTEAFF.

The rearrangement links TRBV7-2 to TRBJ2-3; 11 nucleotides align to TRBD1. Germline V CDR1 and CDR2: SGHTA, FQGNSA. After removal of 4 bases from V and 9 bases from J, the junction contained 12 bases not matched to a gene. The CDR3 contains 16 residues. CDR3 in DNA: TGTGCCAGCAGCTCCCCGGACAGGGGGCGTCTGACCACGCAGTATTTT. Translated, it gives CASSSPDRGRLTTQYF.

At least ten counts were recorded for this clonotype. The V gene is TRBV15, the J gene TRBJ1-2; no clear D. Germline CDR1 reads LNHNV; CDR2 reads YYDKDF (reference sequence). V was trimmed by 0 bases and J by 3 bases, leaving 8 bases between them. This CDR3 spans 14 amino acids. CDR3 sequence: CATSRDRGDYGYTF. CDR3 nucleotide sequence: TGTGCCACCAGCAGAGATCGGGGAGACTATGGCTACACCTTC. The entire variable domain, with the rest obtained from reference TRBV15 and TRBJ1-2, is as follows: DAMVIQNPRYQVTQFGKPVTLSCSQTLNHNVMYWYQQKSSQAPKLLFHYYDKDFNNEADTPDNFQSRRPNTSFCFLDIRSPGLGDTAMYLCATSRDRGDYGYTFGSGTRLTVV.

The chain employs TRBV5-1 and TRBJ2-1, with 10 bases fitting TRBD1. The CDR3 totals 14 residues. The germline V gene has CDR1 SGHRS and CDR2 YFSETQ. After removal of 4 bases from V and 6 bases from J, the junction contained 4 bases not matched to a gene. The CDR3 is CASSPGQGGNEQFF. Written as DNA, the CDR3 is TGCGCCAGCAGCCCTGGACAGGGGGGCAATGAGCAGTTCTTC.

V and J are TRBV6-1 and TRBJ2-7, with D possibly matching TRBD2 (6 bases). Looked up from germline, CDR1 is MNHNS and CDR2 is SASEGT. Trimming took off 6 bases at V and 6 bases at J, with 15 bases between the two ends. The CDR3 consists of 13 residues. DNA for the CDR3: TGTGCCAGCAGGCCCCCGGGAGCTGGCGAGCAGTACTTC. Translating gives CASRPPGAGEQYF.

A few counts support this clonotype. The chain has TRBV3-1 and TRBJ1-6; D uncertain. The germline gives CDR1 LGHDT, CDR2 YNNKEL (reference sequence). The CDR3 is 12 residues long. Deletions cut 1 base from V and 8 bases from J, with 3 bases between. This CDR3 is CASSQADSPLHF. CDR3 DNA sequence: TGTGCCAGCAGCCAAGCGGATTCACCCCTCCACTTT.

The chain is built from TRBV20-1 and TRBJ2-1, with 11 bases lining up with TRBD2. The CDR3 is made up of 15 amino acids. The V and J ends lost 3 bases and 8 bases, in that order; junction bases with no gene match: 9. In germline, CDR1 is DFQATT, CDR2 SNEGSKA (reference sequence). The CDR3, as DNA: TGCAGTGCTAGGGTAGTAGCGGGAGGGAATGATGAGCAGTTCTTC. Translated, it gives CSARVVAGGNDEQFF.

The V call is TRBV30, the J call TRBJ1-1, with TRBD1 identical over 9 bases. This CDR3 has 15 amino acids. The germline V gene encodes CDR1 GTSNPN and CDR2 SVGIG (reference sequence). With 3 bases clipped from V and 2 bases from J, the junction kept 7 bases outside the gene matches. CDR3 nucleotide sequence: TGTGCCTGGAGAAAACCGGGACAGGGAAACACTGAAGCTTTCTTT. This sequence encodes CAWRKPGQGNTEAFF.

The CDR3 nucleotides are TGTGCCAGCAGTAGGTCAGGGACCGAGCAGCCCCAGCATTTT. Its translation is CASSRSGTEQPQHF. The chain is built from TRBV12-3 or TRBV12-4 and TRBJ1-5; tentative D call: TRBD1 (5 bases). Trimming pared 5 bases from V and 7 bases from J, leaving 15 bases between. This CDR3 contains 14 residues.

This clonotype was observed a handful of times. The chain joins TRBV27 to TRBJ2-7, with 7 bases lining up with TRBD2. Trimming took 6 bases from V and 0 from J; bases not matched to a gene: 11. The CDR3 spans 16 residues. Germline V CDR1 and CDR2: MNHEY, SMNVEV (reference sequence). CDR3 protein: CASRKMSSGVSYEQYF. DNA of the CDR3: TGTGCCAGCAGGAAAATGTCTAGCGGCGTCTCCTACGAGCAGTACTTC.

The V and J genes are TRBV29-1 and TRBJ1-5; maybe TRBD1 (6 bases). Germline V gene lookup returns CDR1 SQVTM and CDR2 ANQGSEA. Trimming stripped 6 bases from V and 4 bases from J, with 25 bases between. The length of the CDR3 is 17 residues. This CDR3 reads CSVATARLQGWNQPQHF. In DNA form, the CDR3 reads TGCAGCGTGGCCACTGCACGACTACAGGGCTGGAATCAGCCCCAGCATTTT.

J is TRBJ2-3 and V is TRBV5-4; 8 positions agree with TRBD2. CDR3 size: 14 residues. The V and J ends lost 6 bases and 4 bases, in that order; junction bases with no gene match: 7. Germline V lookup: CDR1 SGHNT, CDR2 YYREEE (reference sequence). The CDR3 bases are TGTGCCAGCATCCGGAGCGGGAGTGCAGATACGCAGTATTTT. Encoded protein: CASIRSGSADTQYF.

This chain links TRBV7-2 with TRBJ2-5; D may be TRBD2 (6 bases). V shed 6 bases and J shed 2 bases, with 10 bases lying between them. The CDR3 consists of 13 residues. In germline, CDR1 is SGHTA, CDR2 FQGNSA. The CDR3 DNA reads TGTGCCAGCAGAATAGCGGTACAAGAGACCCAGTACTTC. Translating it yields CASRIAVQETQYF.

This chain connects TRBV20-1 to TRBJ1-2; D is unclear. This CDR3 region has 12 residues. CDR1 and CDR2 from the germline V gene are DFQATT and SNEGSKA (reference sequence). V lost 6 bases to trimming and J lost 6 bases, with 14 bases between them. DNA for the CDR3: TGCAGTGCCGAAGGCCTAGAGGATGGCTACACCTTC. This codes for CSAEGLEDGYTF.

The chain couples TRBV20-1 to TRBJ2-7; D tentatively fits TRBD1 or TRBD2 (6 bases each). CDR1 is DFQATT and CDR2 is SNEGSKA in the germline V gene (reference sequence). This CDR3 region has 14 residues. The V end was cut by 3 bases, the J end by 3 bases, with 15 bases between. The CDR3 bases are TGCAGTGCTAGGGGGGGCTACGACATCTACGAGCAGTACTTC. Amino acids: CSARGGYDIYEQYF.

This clonotype was detected many times. The V and J genes are TRBV7-9 and TRBJ1-1, with D possibly TRBD1 on 5 matching bases. V shed 5 bases and J shed 7 bases, with 11 bases lying between them. The CDR3 is 12 amino acids. The germline V gene encodes CDR1 SEHNR and CDR2 FQNEAQ (reference sequence). CDR3: CASSLTGYEAFF. The CDR3, as DNA: TGTGCCAGCAGCCTTACAGGTTATGAAGCTTTCTTT. The entire variable domain, with the rest obtained from reference TRBV7-9 and TRBJ1-1, is as follows: DTGVSQNPRHKITKRGQNVTFRCDPISEHNRLYWYRQTLGQGPEFLTYFQNEAQLEKSRLLSDRFSAERPKGSFSTLEIQRTEQGDSAMYLCASSLTGYEAFFGQGTRLTVV.

The chain recombines TRBV20-1 with TRBJ2-3; D possibly corresponds to TRBD1 (5 bases). The CDR3 extends over 12 amino acids. V was trimmed by 6 bases and J by 3 bases, leaving 10 bases between them. Germline values: CDR1 DFQATT, CDR2 SNEGSKA (reference sequence). The CDR3 loop is CSAPGQTDTQYF. CDR3 nucleotides: TGCAGTGCCCCAGGGCAGACAGATACGCAGTATTTT.

This chain connects TRBV12-3 or TRBV12-4 to TRBJ1-1; D call uncertain. The CDR3 sequence is 14 residues long. Trimming stripped 2 bases from V and 1 base from J, with 8 bases between. CDR3 residues: CASSLRPGNTEAFF. CDR3 nucleotides: TGTGCCAGCAGTTTACGTCCAGGGAACACTGAAGCTTTCTTT.

Only a few counts were recorded for this clonotype. The V call is TRBV4-3, the J call TRBJ1-4, with D unclear. This CDR3 is 13 amino acids long. Germline CDR1 is LGHNA and CDR2 is YSLEER. V dropped 4 bases and J dropped 6 bases, with 9 bases sitting between them. This chain's CDR3 is CASSLGRHEKLFF. The CDR3 DNA follows: TGCGCCAGCAGCCTCGGACGGCATGAAAAACTGTTTTTT.

V usage is TRBV10-3 and J usage is TRBJ2-5; D remains unclear. Between the trimmed V and J ends, which lost 3 bases and 0 bases, there was a span of 5 bases. The germline V gene has CDR1 ENHRY and CDR2 SYGVKD. The CDR3 loop spans 13 amino acids. The CDR3 DNA follows: TGTGCCATCAGTGACAGTCACCAAGAGACCCAGTACTTC. Its translation: CAISDSHQETQYF.